The 32 T cell receptor beta chains reported below all come from one sample, sequenced in a study of blood T cell repertoires in COVID-19. Generated by immunoSEQ multiplex PCR, the TCRdb table keeps only in-frame clones and is missing some. The table shows roughly 250,000 clones, with approximately 80% occurring only once. The source material was peripheral blood. The receptors were sampled from a woman older than 75 with acute or convalescent COVID-19.

The CDR3, as DNA: TGTGCCAGCAGCTTAGCGAAGTTGGGACAGGGGGCAGATGAGCAGTTCTTC. This translates into CASSLAKLGQGADEQFF. The J gene is TRBJ2-1, the V gene TRBV7-9, with TRBD1 identical over 12 bases. Germline CDR1 is SEHNR and CDR2 is FQNEAQ (reference sequence). V lost 0 bases, J lost 8 bases, and 8 bases stayed unmatched. CDR3 length equals 17 residues.

The chain is built from TRBV18 and TRBJ2-7; TRBD1 matches at 9 bases. The CDR3 covers 14 residues. Germline V lookup: CDR1 KGHSH, CDR2 LQKENI. Trimming cost V 6 bases and J 7 bases; bases outside gene matches: 10. Here the CDR3 reads CASSQGQGPEEQYF. CDR3 DNA sequence: TGTGCCAGCTCTCAGGGACAGGGCCCCGAAGAGCAGTACTTC.

This chain connects TRBV3-1 (or the pseudogene TRBV3-2) to TRBJ2-5; TRBD2 matches 8 bases. The CDR3 length is 17 residues. The germline V gene encodes CDR1 LGHDT and CDR2 YNNKEL (reference sequence). Germline trimming cut 4 bases from V and 5 bases from J; bases unmatched to any gene: 15. The CDR3 here is CASSRYPGGGPGETQYF. DNA of the CDR3: TGTGCCAGCAGCCGATACCCGGGCGGGGGGCCAGGGGAGACCCAGTACTTC.

This chain uses TRBV5-3 with TRBJ1-6; D is unclear. TRBV5-3 qualifies as an ORF whose function is uncertain. The V gene lost 3 bases and the J gene lost 7 bases, with 8 bases spanning the gap. This CDR3 spans 13 amino acids. As DNA, the CDR3 is TGTGCCAGAAGCTGCTGCGGCAATTCACCCCTCCACTTT. It translates to CARSCCGNSPLHF.

In its sample, this clone was seen once. CDR3 DNA sequence: TGTGCCAGCAGCAAGACAGGGCTCGGGGAGCTGTTTTTT. As protein: CASSKTGLGELFF. The chain carries TRBV7-3 and TRBJ2-2, with 7 bases identical to TRBD1. Per germline, CDR1 SGHTA and CDR2 FQGTGA. The CDR3 is made up of 13 amino acids. Trimming removed 5 bases from V and 7 bases from J; junction bases left unmatched: 4.

This chain joins TRBV5-4 and TRBJ1-2; TRBD1 might be the D (6 bases). Germline V lookup: CDR1 SGHNT, CDR2 YYREEE (reference sequence). Trimming pared 4 bases from V and 3 bases from J, leaving 16 bases between. The CDR3 is made up of 15 amino acids. CDR3 nucleotides: TGTGCCAGCAGCCAGATGGGGGGGCCAGACTATGGCTACACCTTC. Protein: CASSQMGGPDYGYTF.

The rearrangement joins TRBV19 to TRBJ1-2; TRBD1 is a possible D gene (5 bases). This CDR3 region has 13 residues. V dropped 4 bases and J dropped 2 bases, with 8 bases sitting between them. Germline CDR1 and CDR2: LNHDA and SQIVND (reference sequence). In nucleotides, the CDR3 is TGTGCCAGTAGTAATCGGGGGAACTATGGCTACACCTTC. Its protein product is CASSNRGNYGYTF.

For this clone: Other DNA sequences within the sample encode an identical CDR3. The chain links TRBV7-2 to TRBJ1-2; 7 bases agree with TRBD1. J lost 2 bases, V lost 0 bases, and 0 bases had no gene match. CDR3 length: 14 amino acids. CDR1 and CDR2 from the germline V gene are SGHTA and FQGNSA. The CDR3 is CASSLATGNYGYTF. The CDR3 nucleotides are TGTGCCAGCAGCTTAGCGACAGGGAACTATGGCTACACCTTC.

V gene TRBV6-4 combines with J gene TRBJ1-6; D not certain. V was trimmed by 3 bases and J by 9 bases, leaving 12 bases between them. CDR1 is MRHNA, CDR2 SNTAGT, per germline. The CDR3 runs to 14 residues. Here the CDR3 DNA reads TGTGCCAGCAGTGAAGCCTCCCGAGGTTCACCCCTCCACTTT. Translating it yields CASSEASRGSPLHF.

The CDR3 is CASSQLQGPGNTIYF. The CDR3 DNA sequence: TGTGCCAGCAGCCAACTACAAGGTCCTGGAAACACCATATATTTT. V and J are TRBV7-6 and TRBJ1-3; the D is unclear. CDR1 is SGHVS, CDR2 FNYEAQ, per germline. The CDR3 loop spans 15 amino acids. Trimming took 5 bases from V and 2 from J, leaving 13 bases between them.

J is TRBJ2-7 and V is TRBV5-1, with TRBD2 identical over 8 bases. The V gene end was trimmed by 2 bases and the J gene end by 2 bases; junction bases not matched to a gene: 9. Germline CDR1 SGHRS, CDR2 YFSETQ. The CDR3 spans 16 residues. Here the CDR3 reads CASSFQTAGAAYEQYF. The DNA of the CDR3 is TGCGCCAGCAGCTTTCAGACAGCGGGGGCCGCCTACGAGCAGTACTTC.

This chain connects TRBV30 to TRBJ2-6; no reliable D call. V gave up 1 base and J gave up 0 bases, with 10 bases separating them. This CDR3 is built from 16 residues. Germline CDR1 GTSNPN, CDR2 SVGIG (reference sequence). DNA for the CDR3: TGTGCCTGGAGTGCCACCTTTAGCTCTGGGGCCAACGTCCTGACTTTC. Translation: CAWSATFSSGANVLTF.

V gene TRBV10-3 combines with J gene TRBJ1-5; 11 bases are shared with TRBD1. Trimming at V came to 2 bases and at J to 7 bases, leaving 4 bases not matched to a gene. The CDR3 is 15 amino acids. CDR1 ENHRY and CDR2 SYGVKD come from the germline V gene. This CDR3 reads CAISETGTGGQPQHF. The CDR3 DNA follows: TGTGCCATCAGTGAGACCGGGACAGGGGGACAGCCCCAGCATTTT.

The rearrangement joins TRBV30 to TRBJ2-1; 8 bases align to TRBD2. V lost 4 bases to trimming and J lost 9 bases; unmatched junction nucleotides: 11. Germline assignment: CDR1 GTSNPN and CDR2 SVGIG (reference sequence). The CDR3 extends over 14 amino acids. CDR3 nucleotides: TGTGCCTGGATACGGGGGGGCCGCTTAAGTGAGCAGTTCTTC. It is translated as CAWIRGGRLSEQFF. The full variable domain, in which reference TRBV30 and TRBJ2-1 provide the parts outside the CDR3, is SQTIHQWPATLVQPVGSPLSLECTVEGTSNPNLYWYRQAAGRGLQLLFYSVGIGQISSEVPQNLSASRPQDRQFILSSKKLLLSDSGFYLCAWIRGGRLSEQFFGPGTRLTVL.

This clone was counted a single time. V usage is TRBV7-6 and J usage is TRBJ1-4, with TRBD1 identical over 9 bases. CDR1 is SGHVS, CDR2 FNYEAQ, per germline. Trimming removed 4 bases from V and 3 bases from J; junction bases left unmatched: 6. CDR3 length equals 16 residues. CDR3 residues: CASSSGRTGANEKLFF. In DNA form, the CDR3 reads TGTGCCAGCAGCTCGGGCCGGACAGGGGCTAATGAAAAACTGTTTTTT.

This clone came up once. This sequence joins TRBV3-1 (or the pseudogene TRBV3-2) and TRBJ1-6; D is undetermined. The germline CDR1 and CDR2 sequences are LGHDT and YNNKEL (reference sequence). This CDR3 contains 15 residues. Trimming shortened V by 4 bases and J by 1 base, and 8 bases separated the two germline ends. The CDR3 protein is CASSRVPSYNSPLHF. CDR3 DNA sequence: TGTGCCAGCAGCCGCGTCCCATCCTATAATTCACCCCTCCACTTT.

The chain employs TRBV5-4 and TRBJ2-2; 7 bases fit TRBD1. V lost 4 bases and J lost 1; bases outside the gene matches: 4. Germline CDR1 SGHNT, CDR2 YYREEE (reference sequence). The CDR3 is 15 residues long. Here the CDR3 DNA reads TGTGCCAGCAGCCTCCGACAGGGGAACACCGGGGAGCTGTTTTTT. Protein product: CASSLRQGNTGELFF.

The chain is built from TRBV21-1 and TRBJ1-6; no check of the table's D call, TRBD1, against the DNA was made. TRBV21-1 is a pseudogene segment. This CDR3 spans 17 amino acids. In DNA form, the CDR3 reads TGTGCCAGCAGCAAAGCGCTTTGGGGGACAGGGCATTCACCCCTCCACTTT. It yields the protein CASSKALWGTGHSPLHF.

The V and J genes are TRBV27 and TRBJ1-6; no reliable D call. The CDR3 has 14 residues. Trimming removed 3 bases from V and 9 bases from J, with 12 bases in between. Germline V CDR1 and CDR2: MNHEY, SMNVEV (reference sequence). The CDR3 sequence is CASSFPRGGSPLHF. The CDR3 coding sequence is TGTGCCAGCAGTTTCCCCCGTGGAGGTTCACCCCTCCACTTT.

This clone was recorded once. This chain uses TRBV7-9 with TRBJ2-7; maybe TRBD2 (5 bases). The CDR3 runs to 14 residues. Per germline, CDR1 SEHNR and CDR2 FQNEAQ (reference sequence). Trimming shortened V by 2 bases and J by 5 bases, and 13 bases separated the two germline ends. CDR3 nucleotides: TGTGCCAGCAGCTTATTTCCTAGCAGGAACGAGCAGTACTTC. Protein sequence: CASSLFPSRNEQYF.

The V call is TRBV14, the J call TRBJ2-2, with D possibly matching TRBD2 (5 bases). Per the germline V gene, CDR1 is SGHDN and CDR2 is FVKESK. The CDR3 is made up of 14 amino acids. Deletions cut 4 bases from V and 6 bases from J, with 12 bases between. The CDR3 reads CASSPRTGAGELFF. The DNA for the CDR3 is TGTGCCAGCAGCCCCAGGACCGGGGCCGGGGAGCTGTTTTTT.

The V gene is TRBV9, the J gene TRBJ1-3, with D unresolved. The germline V gene has CDR1 SGDLS and CDR2 YYNGEE. V was shortened by 4 bases and J by 4 bases, with 12 bases between the two germline ends. This CDR3 has 14 residues. The DNA for the CDR3 is TGTGCCAGCAGCCCGCTGACACCCGGAAACACCATATATTTT. Protein sequence: CASSPLTPGNTIYF.

In DNA form, the CDR3 reads TGTGCCAGCAGTGATAGGGGCAGGAATCAGGACACTGAAGCTTTCTTT. It yields the protein CASSDRGRNQDTEAFF. The V and J genes are TRBV2 and TRBJ1-1; D is perhaps TRBD1 (5 bases). Germline V CDR1 and CDR2: SNHLY, FYNNEI. This CDR3 is built from 16 residues. Trimming took off 3 bases at V and 3 bases at J, with 17 bases between the two ends.

This clone was counted only a few times. The J gene is TRBJ2-1, the V gene TRBV18; 7 bases fit TRBD1. The CDR3 has 15 amino acids. Germline V gene data show CDR1 as KGHSH and CDR2 as LQKENI. V trimming: 6 bases; J trimming: 5 bases; junction bases outside the gene matches: 10. CDR3 protein: CASSALQGLHNEQFF. In DNA form, the CDR3 reads TGTGCCAGCTCCGCCTTACAGGGGCTCCACAATGAGCAGTTCTTC.

The chain carries TRBV29-1 and TRBJ2-3; perhaps TRBD1 as D (5 bases). V dropped 2 bases and J dropped 4 bases, with 13 bases sitting between them. Germline loops: CDR1 SQVTM, CDR2 ANQGSEA. The CDR3 runs to 14 residues. The chain's CDR3 is CSVEQGLPADTQYF. As DNA, the CDR3 is TGCAGCGTTGAACAGGGCCTCCCCGCAGATACGCAGTATTTT.

The chain combines TRBV18 with TRBJ2-6, with D possibly matching TRBD1 (5 bases). The CDR3 is 15 residues long. V was pared by 3 bases and J by 4 bases, with 10 bases between. Germline assignment: CDR1 KGHSH and CDR2 LQKENI. The CDR3 coding sequence is TGTGCCAGCTCACCTTCAGGGTCAGGGGCCAACGTCCTGACTTTC. Its protein is CASSPSGSGANVLTF.

The rearrangement uses TRBV7-9 and TRBJ2-2; a possible D gene is TRBD1 (6 bases). The V gene's germline CDR1 is SEHNR and CDR2 FQNEAQ (reference sequence). This CDR3 has 15 residues. Between the trimmed V and J ends, which lost 1 base and 6 bases, there was a span of 12 bases. Here the CDR3 reads CASSLGQVAAGELFF. For the CDR3, the DNA is TGTGCCAGCAGCTTAGGACAGGTGGCGGCCGGGGAGCTGTTTTTT.

The genes are TRBV18 and TRBJ1-6; TRBD1 agrees at 8 bases. The CDR3 length is 13 residues. Trimming removed 3 bases from V and 10 bases from J; junction bases left unmatched: 2. The germline V gene has CDR1 KGHSH and CDR2 LQKENI. Here the CDR3 reads CASSPDRGSPLHF. The DNA of the CDR3 is TGTGCCAGCTCACCTGACAGGGGATCACCCCTCCACTTT.

This rearrangement joins TRBV5-8 to TRBJ1-1; 9 positions match TRBD1. Trimming removed 4 bases from V and 6 bases from J; junction bases left unmatched: 7. Germline assignment: CDR1 SGHTS and CDR2 YDEGEE. The CDR3 has 14 residues. In DNA form, the CDR3 reads TGTGCCAGCAGCCACCGGGACAGGGTCGCTGAAGCTTTCTTT. It yields the protein CASSHRDRVAEAFF.

In this sample, this clone turned up once. V is TRBV6-6 and J is TRBJ2-2; the D gene is possibly TRBD2 (5 bases). V was trimmed by 5 bases and J by 3 bases, leaving 13 bases between them. This CDR3 region has 15 residues. Germline V CDR1 and CDR2: MNHNY, SVGAGI (reference sequence). CDR3 DNA sequence: TGTGCCAGCAGTGCTTTCCGGGGAGACACCGGGGAGCTGTTTTTT. Its protein is CASSAFRGDTGELFF.

This clone was observed a handful of times. V gene TRBV6-5 combines with J gene TRBJ1-2; 10 bases fit TRBD1. Trimming cost V 6 bases and J 6 bases; bases outside gene matches: 7. This CDR3 contains 14 residues. Looked up from germline, CDR1 is MNHEY and CDR2 is SVGAGI. The CDR3 region is CASSYTGTGDGYTF. In nucleotides, the CDR3 is TGTGCCAGCAGCTACACCGGGACAGGGGATGGCTACACCTTC.

The chain has TRBV5-4 and TRBJ1-4; 10 bases align to TRBD1. Germline loops: CDR1 SGHNT, CDR2 YYREEE (reference sequence). The length of the CDR3 is 18 residues. V shed 3 bases and J 8 bases; nucleotides not matched to a gene: 16. DNA of the CDR3: TGTGCCAGCAGCTCCCCAGCCCCGGGACAGGGGAAGGCGGAAAAACTGTTTTTT. It is translated as CASSSPAPGQGKAEKLFF.